What follows is one TCR beta chain and its context. Its target is unknown. It was with 60 Vbeta and 13 Jbeta primers that the PCR ran. The repertoire was sequenced with immunoSEQ multiplex PCR; TCRdb's copy has only in-frame clones and lacks some. The table lists approximately 140,000 clones, nearly 85% of them singletons. The sample comes from a study of cytomegalovirus exposure and HLA in healthy donors. Study-level points and caveats: Through in vitro validation, a few CMV-associated chains were shown to be specific for CMV antigens.

This CDR3 contains 15 residues. Trimming removed 1 base at V and 6 bases at J, with 12 bases between. The V gene's germline CDR1 is LNHDA and CDR2 SQIVND (reference sequence). The source of this sequence is a boy between 10 and 17 years old in good health and CMV-seronegative. The chain is built from TRBV19 and TRBJ2-2; TRBD2 is a possible D gene (6 bases). Sequencing was carried out using PBMCs. DNA for the CDR3: TGTGCCAGTAGTATAGGACGGGAGATCGCCGGGGAGCTGTTTTTT. Residues: CASSIGREIAGELFF.